This T cell receptor beta chain is drawn from a study of shared clonotypes between healthy human individuals. Clones were read by immunoSEQ multiplex PCR, and TCRdb kept only the in-frame ones, dropping some. The table lists under 2,500,000 clones, 90% to 97% of them singletons. The receptor comes from a man younger than 35 in good health. The sample consisted of naive CD4+ T cells sorted from blood. Regarding subset: CD45RA+ positively selected.

The CDR3 protein is CASSRDREGGELFF. DNA of the CDR3: TGTGCCAGCAGTCGGGACAGGGAAGGCGGGGAGCTGTTTTTT. The V gene is TRBV11-3, the J gene TRBJ2-2; 9 bases align to TRBD1. In germline, CDR1 is SGHNT, CDR2 YENEEA. This CDR3 comprises 14 residues. After removal of 6 bases from V and 7 bases from J, the junction contained 6 bases not matched to a gene. Together with reference TRBV11-3 and TRBJ2-2, the CDR3 gives the full variable domain: EAGVVQSPRYKIIEKKQPVAFWCNPISGHNTLYWYLQNLGQGPELLIRYENEEAVDDSQLPKDRFSAERLKGVDSTLKIQPAELGDSAVYLCASSRDREGGELFFGEGSRLTVL.